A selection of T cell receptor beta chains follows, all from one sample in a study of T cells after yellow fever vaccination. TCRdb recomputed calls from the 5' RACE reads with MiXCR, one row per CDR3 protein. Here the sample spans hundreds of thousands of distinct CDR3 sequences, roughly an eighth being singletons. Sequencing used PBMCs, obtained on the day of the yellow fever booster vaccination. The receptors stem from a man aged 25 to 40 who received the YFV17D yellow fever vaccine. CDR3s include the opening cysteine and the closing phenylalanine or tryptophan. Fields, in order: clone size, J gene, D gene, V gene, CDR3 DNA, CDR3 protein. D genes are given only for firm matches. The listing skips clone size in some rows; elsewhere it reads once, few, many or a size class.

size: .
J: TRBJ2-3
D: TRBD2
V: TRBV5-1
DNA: TGCGCCAGCAGCTTGGCCGGCCTAGCGGGCGATACGCAGTATTTT
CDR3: CASSLAGLAGDTQYF

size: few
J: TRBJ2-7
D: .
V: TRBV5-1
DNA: TGCGCCAGCAGCAACGAAGCCTACGAGCAGTACTTC
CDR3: CASSNEAYEQYF

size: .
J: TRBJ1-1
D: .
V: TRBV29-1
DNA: TGCAGCGTTGATCAGGCCCCGAACACTGAAGCTTTCTTT
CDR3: CSVDQAPNTEAFF

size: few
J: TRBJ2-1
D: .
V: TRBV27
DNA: TGTGCCAGCAGTGAACGGGCACACGACCTCAATGAGCAGTTCTTC
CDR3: CASSERAHDLNEQFF

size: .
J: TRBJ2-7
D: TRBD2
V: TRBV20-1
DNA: TGCAGTGCTAGCCCTCTAGCGGGAGTCGAAGAGCAGTACTTC
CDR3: CSASPLAGVEEQYF

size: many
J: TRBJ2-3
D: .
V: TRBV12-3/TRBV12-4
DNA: TGTGCCAGCAGTATTCCGTCTCGGACAGATACGCAGTATTTT
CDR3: CASSIPSRTDTQYF

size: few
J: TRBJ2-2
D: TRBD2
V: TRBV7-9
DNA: TGTGCCAGCAGCTCATCGATAGCGGGCGGGACCGGGGAGCTGTTTTTT
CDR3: CASSSSIAGGTGELFF

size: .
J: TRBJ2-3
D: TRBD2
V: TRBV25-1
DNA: TGTGCCAGCAGTGAAGCTAGCGGGATCGGTGCAGATACGCAGTATTTT
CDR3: CASSEASGIGADTQYF

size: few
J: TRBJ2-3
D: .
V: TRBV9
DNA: TGTGCCAGCAGCATAACAGGGAACACAGATACGCAGTATTTT
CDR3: CASSITGNTDTQYF

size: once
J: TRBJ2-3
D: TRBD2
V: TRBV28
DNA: TGTGCCAGCCCCCCTAGCGGGAGGGCCGCAGATACGCAGTATTTT
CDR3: CASPPSGRAADTQYF

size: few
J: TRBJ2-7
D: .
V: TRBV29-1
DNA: TGCAGCGTTGAAGGGTTGCAGGGCCCCTCCTACGAGCAGTACTTC
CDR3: CSVEGLQGPSYEQYF

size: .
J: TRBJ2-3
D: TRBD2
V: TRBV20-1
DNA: TGCTGTGCTAGAGATCTCAGGGCTAGCGGTCGCACAGATACGCAGTATTTT
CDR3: CCARDLRASGRTDTQYF

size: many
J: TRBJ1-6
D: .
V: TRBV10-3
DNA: TGTGCCATCAGGCCGAGCTCCTATAATTCACCCCTCCACTTT
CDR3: CAIRPSSYNSPLHF

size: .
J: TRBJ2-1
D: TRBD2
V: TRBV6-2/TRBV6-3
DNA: TGTGCCAGCAGTTACTCTCGGACTAGCGGAAATGAGCAGTTCTTC
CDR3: CASSYSRTSGNEQFF

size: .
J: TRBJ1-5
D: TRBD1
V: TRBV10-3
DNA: TGTGCCATCAGTCCGGGACAGAACAATCAGCCCCAGCATTTT
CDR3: CAISPGQNNQPQHF